The next 15 T cell receptor beta chains were all read from a single sample in a study of cytomegalovirus exposure and HLA in healthy donors (dated by TCRdb to the late 2010s). Libraries were constructed by the immunoSEQ multiplex PCR assay. For the multiplex PCR, a mixture combining 60 forward primers for TCR Vbeta segments and 13 reverse primers for TCR Jbeta segments was used. TCRdb limited this immuneACCESS table to in-frame rearrangements with V and J called. A share of clones is missing; checked studies link under half to unresolved V genes, and the rest is unexplained. The sample table records about 72,000 clones; 50% to 80% of these occur just once. Less than 25% of the sample comes from the top ten. Sequenced sample: PBMCs. Every receptor here comes from a middle-aged man in good health and CMV-seropositive.

This clone showed up just a few times. This chain links TRBV6-6 with TRBJ1-2, with D possibly matching TRBD1 (5 bases). The CDR3 has 16 amino acids. From germline, CDR1 is MNHNY and CDR2 SVGAGI (reference sequence). The V and J ends lost 4 bases and 4 bases respectively, with 19 bases between them. The CDR3 coding sequence is TGTGCCAGCAGTTCATCTTTGGGGGGTAATCTCTATGGCTACACCTTC. It translates to CASSSSLGGNLYGYTF.

The chain links TRBV11-2 to TRBJ1-2; 7 nucleotides agree with TRBD1. The J segment lost 3 bases and the V segment lost 3 bases, leaving 10 bases of the junction unmatched. The CDR3 is made up of 16 amino acids. Germline V gives CDR1 SGHAT, CDR2 FQNNGV. The chain's CDR3 is CASSLSDRERYYGYTF. CDR3 in DNA: TGTGCCAGCAGCTTGAGTGACAGGGAGCGGTACTATGGCTACACCTTC.

The DNA of the CDR3 is TGTGCCAGCAGTTTATATGTTGTGGCACACGTTCAGAACACTGAAGCTTTCTTT. It specifies CASSLYVVAHVQNTEAFF. V gene TRBV28 combines with J gene TRBJ1-1, with D unresolved. The V gene's germline CDR1 is MDHEN and CDR2 SYDVKM. The V and J ends lost 1 base and 1 base respectively, with 19 bases between them. This CDR3 is built from 18 residues.

A few counts support this clone. The rearrangement joins TRBV19 to TRBJ2-3; D not certain. Trimming cost V 4 bases and J 0 bases, with 11 bases left between them. CDR1 LNHDA and CDR2 SQIVND come from the germline V gene (reference sequence). The CDR3 loop spans 15 amino acids. The CDR3: CASSNDELSTDTQYF. The CDR3 region has the DNA TGTGCCAGTAGTAATGATGAGCTAAGCACAGATACGCAGTATTTT.

This clone showed up just once. The V and J genes are TRBV28 and TRBJ2-2; 9 bases line up with TRBD2. The CDR3 sequence is 15 residues long. Germline loops: CDR1 MDHEN, CDR2 SYDVKM. After removal of 6 bases from V and 6 bases from J, the junction contained 8 bases not matched to a gene. CDR3: CASRKAGGQSGELFF. CDR3 coding DNA: TGTGCCAGCAGAAAGGCGGGGGGGCAGTCCGGGGAGCTGTTTTTT.

The chain carries TRBV6-5 and TRBJ2-3; 11 bases fit TRBD1. The germline gives CDR1 MNHEY, CDR2 SVGAGI. This CDR3 has 14 residues. Trimming removed 6 bases from V and 4 bases from J; junction bases left unmatched: 3. CDR3 protein: CASSRTGGADTQYF. CDR3 DNA: TGTGCCAGCAGCCGGACAGGGGGCGCAGATACGCAGTATTTT.

The V gene is TRBV7-2, the J gene TRBJ1-4, with D unresolved. Germline V gives CDR1 SGHTA, CDR2 FQGNSA. The CDR3 is 14 residues long. Trimming took off 1 base at V and 8 bases at J, with 11 bases between the two ends. CDR3 region: CASSLDEGGEKLFF. CDR3 nucleotides: TGTGCCAGCAGCTTAGATGAGGGTGGGGAAAAACTGTTTTTT.

This clone has only one observation. The chain carries TRBV29-1 and TRBJ2-5; D might be TRBD2 (5 bases). Germline assignment: CDR1 SQVTM and CDR2 ANQGSEA. The length of the CDR3 is 10 residues. Between the trimmed V and J ends, which lost 5 bases and 9 bases, there was a span of 10 bases. In DNA form, the CDR3 reads TGCAGCGTTAGGACTGTTGCCCAGTACTTC. It is translated as CSVRTVAQYF.

This clone turned up a few times. The chain links TRBV5-6 to TRBJ2-5; D might be TRBD2 (6 bases). Trimming pared 0 bases from V and 5 bases from J, leaving 11 bases between. The germline CDR1 and CDR2 sequences are SGHDT and YYEEEE. The CDR3 runs to 14 residues. The CDR3 DNA is TGTGCCAGCAGCTTGGCCGGGACTTTGGAGACCCAGTACTTC. The encoded protein is CASSLAGTLETQYF.

As concerns this clone: Other DNA sequences in this specimen translate into the identical CDR3. The gene calls are TRBV11-3 and TRBJ2-7, with a weak D call TRBD1 (7 bases). Germline V CDR1 and CDR2: SGHNT, YENEEA. Trimming stripped 6 bases from V and 4 bases from J, with 19 bases between. This CDR3 has 15 residues. The CDR3 loop is CASSQRRRGAYEQYF. CDR3 sequence (DNA): TGTGCCAGCAGTCAGAGGCGCAGGGGGGCATACGAGCAGTACTTC.

This rearrangement joins TRBV7-2 to TRBJ2-3, with D unclear. Per germline, CDR1 SGHTA and CDR2 FQGNSA. Deletions cut 5 bases from V and 2 bases from J, with 5 bases between. This CDR3 is built from 12 residues. CDR3: CASSHYTDTQYF. In DNA form, the CDR3 reads TGTGCCAGCAGCCACTACACAGATACGCAGTATTTT.

This chain links TRBV2 with TRBJ1-1, with TRBD1 matching over 9 bases. Germline V gives CDR1 SNHLY, CDR2 FYNNEI. V was pared by 7 bases and J by 2 bases, with 8 bases of the junction left unmatched. CDR3 length equals 15 residues. The CDR3 protein is CASKDRTGDNTEAFF. CDR3 in DNA: TGTGCCAGCAAGGACAGGACAGGGGATAACACTGAAGCTTTCTTT.

The chain links TRBV4-3 to TRBJ2-1; maybe TRBD2 (6 bases). This CDR3 has 16 amino acids. Germline CDR1 and CDR2: LGHNA and YSLEER. Deletions cut 5 bases from V and 6 bases from J, with 20 bases between. DNA for the CDR3: TGCGCCAGCAGCTCTACCTCCGGGACTGGGGCCAATGAGCAGTTCTTC. Translated, it gives CASSSTSGTGANEQFF.

The V gene is TRBV4-1, the J gene TRBJ2-7; TRBD2 is a possible D gene (6 bases). Germline V gene data show CDR1 as MGHRA and CDR2 as YSYEKL. This CDR3 has 15 residues. With 1 base removed from V and 2 bases from J, the gap between germline ends came to 12 bases. CDR3 in amino acids: CASSQGDGGPYEQYF. The CDR3 region has the DNA TGCGCCAGCAGCCAAGGGGACGGAGGGCCCTACGAGCAGTACTTC.

This chain uses TRBV11-2 with TRBJ1-2, with D possibly being TRBD1 (6 bases). The CDR3 is made up of 13 amino acids. Germline V gives CDR1 SGHAT, CDR2 FQNNGV. The ends were cut back, 1 base at V and 7 bases at J, with 10 bases in the middle. In DNA, the CDR3 is TGTGCCAGCAGCTTAGTCAGGGGAGTTGGCTACACCTTC. This encodes CASSLVRGVGYTF.